The 5 T cell receptor beta chains below come from one sample, sequenced in a study of T cell repertoires in cytomegalovirus infection (dated by TCRdb to between 2017 and 2020). These reads were obtained on an Illumina HiSeq 1500. TCRdb reprocessing: public reads trimmed at Q25 with fastp, clones called with MiXCR, in-frame beta chains kept. Every entry covers one CDR3 protein and lists the most common genes and DNA from its rows. In all, the sample holds around 490,000 distinct CDR3 sequences, and less than 30% of those were seen once. The ten largest clonotypes hold about 13% of the sample. Sequences were obtained from PBMCs. The receptors derive from a human donor in good health (CMV status not recorded). Some clones in this sample may be carry-over from other donors' samples.

The genes are TRBV19 and TRBJ2-1, with D possibly matching TRBD1 (6 bases). The CDR3 sequence is 15 residues long. The germline V and J ends were trimmed by 6 bases and 0 bases, with 12 bases remaining between them. Germline V gives CDR1 LNHDA, CDR2 SQIVND (reference sequence). Written as DNA, the CDR3 is TGTGCCAGTAGGCCGACAGGAGACTCCTACAATGAGCAGTTCTTC. Translating gives CASRPTGDSYNEQFF.

The chain recombines TRBV28 with TRBJ1-2; D is perhaps TRBD1 (6 bases). V shed 10 bases and J shed 1 base, with 10 bases lying between them. Germline loops: CDR1 MDHEN, CDR2 SYDVKM. The CDR3 extends over 12 amino acids. The CDR3 coding sequence is TGTGCCACCCCAGGGGATAACTATGGCTACACCTTC. Amino acids: CATPGDNYGYTF.

The chain carries TRBV6-5 and TRBJ2-1; D is possibly TRBD1 or TRBD2 (5 bases each). The CDR3 length is 14 residues. V lost 6 bases and J lost 13, with 22 bases in between. The germline gives CDR1 MNHEY, CDR2 SVGAGI. The CDR3 nucleotides are TGTGCCAGCAGCGATCCGGGGCCCCCGCCACTACAGTTCTTC. Encoded protein: CASSDPGPPPLQFF.

This clonotype was observed a few times. The gene calls are TRBV6-5 and TRBJ2-7; the match to TRBD2 covers 9 bases. CDR1 MNHEY and CDR2 SVGAGI come from the germline V gene. The ends lost 8 bases at V and 2 bases at J; junction bases unmatched: 7. The CDR3 is 14 amino acids. CDR3 sequence reads: CASAGLARPYEQYV. The DNA for the CDR3 is TGTGCCAGCGCCGGACTAGCGCGTCCCTACGAGCAGTACGTC.

The chain is built from TRBV28 and TRBJ2-7, with D possibly called TRBD1 or TRBD2 (6 bases each). The germline gives CDR1 MDHEN, CDR2 SYDVKM. Trimming shortened V by 2 bases and J by 1 base, and 12 bases separated the two germline ends. The CDR3 has 15 amino acids. In nucleotides, the CDR3 is TGTGCCAGCAGTTTAGGGGGGCAGGGTTCCTACGAGCAGTACGTC. This translates into CASSLGGQGSYEQYV.